This T cell receptor (beta chain) was captured in a study of cytomegalovirus exposure and HLA in healthy donors (dated by TCRdb to about 2017). In the study overall: According to an earlier analysis of a few hundred of the donors, about 179 million T cells yielded over 100 million unique TCR beta sequences and 276 Gb of sequence data. An early release that covered approximately 600 HLA-typed donors contained approximately 300 gigabases of sequencing data and 70 million to 100 million unique TCR sequences. Of the 300 to 450 genotyped donors, roughly 76% were placed in the genetic ancestry cluster associated with self-reported Caucasian donors. The study aimed to test whether cataloging public T cell receptors could reveal signatures of past pathogen exposure. The T cell repertoires of roughly 660 subjects were profiled by immunosequencing and related to cytomegalovirus serostatus. Along with the approximately 670-subject first cohort, a separate validation cohort of over 90 different subjects was used. To predict cytomegalovirus infection status, the study combined high-throughput TCR immunosequencing, statistical association of individual TCRs with disease status, and machine learning. In a later analysis, previously published TCR beta repertoires from some 640 donors were re-analyzed and high-resolution HLA genotyping was added so that TCR occurrence patterns could be studied. In the later analysis, no new phenotypic data were used to find candidate immune exposures; instead, reliance was placed on TCR beta sequences and their occurrence across donors. To decide whether each TCR beta V gene segment behaved as functional or pseudogenic, an earlier analysis of approximately 590 of the donors relied on high-throughput TCR beta sequencing. Donor age, sex, ethnicity and CMV serostatus were collected together with the repertoire data. A later genetic analysis used genome-wide SNP genotypes for about 65% of the roughly 700 donors, treating that subset as a discovery cohort. Every discovery cohort repertoire had been produced on one sequencing platform. Both class I and class II loci were covered by HLA typing, at four-digit resolution. Typing coverage varied by locus: roughly 629-630 donors for A, B, C, DRB1 and DQB1; roughly 520 for DQA1; about 570 for DPA1; more than 450 for DPB1. Several DR-DQ haplotypes were handled as single units for association and clustering because linkage in the cohort was strong. On average, approximately 250,000 unique TCR beta nucleotide sequences were sequenced per donor among some 430 genotyped donors of the cohort, with 15% to 20% of those sequences being non-productive.

Turning to this clone: The antigen it recognizes is unknown.

The CDR3 covers 15 residues, taking in both the cysteine and the phenylalanine. The DNA shown is the 45-base CDR3, in frame from base 1. A distance of 14 bases separates the germline ends of V and J, which lose 2 bases and 4 bases respectively. For CDR1 and CDR2, the germline V gene lists SGHVS and FQNEAQ. Broad study findings and their caveats: In a later analysis, several top co-occurrence clusters were reported to appear linked to parvovirus B19, influenza, CMV and Epstein-Barr virus. According to a later analysis, most CMV-associated TCR beta chains appeared to be HLA-restricted, and the HLA associations seemed to be driven largely by CMV exposure. In both the original and validation cohorts, the classifier was reported to diagnose cytomegalovirus status with high specificity and sensitivity. Linkage disequilibrium might explain the correlated functional status among segregating V segments, but an unknown experimental factor could not be ruled out. Because the 87-base-pair reads could not distinguish some IMGT-functional V segments, including TRBV6-2 and TRBV6-3, those segments were excluded. Immune exposure information for the cohort was limited to CMV serostatus. A further reported finding was that TCR beta sequences accurately predicted the HLA-A and HLA-B alleles for most subjects in the first cohort. HLA typing was unavailable for some donors at each locus, so association tests used only the typed subset. In a later analysis, HLA-associated TCR beta chains showed more clonal expansion and lower generation probabilities than non-associated chains that were equally common. Across donors, most TCR sequences were observed very rarely, whereas some public TCRs were present in many individuals. At a false discovery rate of 0.05, a later analysis linked 15,000 to 20,000 TCR beta sequences to specific HLA alleles. A total of roughly 160 TCR beta chains were listed by the study as associated with cytomegalovirus. The authors suggested that the approach could potentially be generalized to other disease states and immunological phenotypes. A cluster of highly shared sequence variants was judged likely to be a technical artifact of the sequencing pipeline. V-gene and J-gene trimming of TCR beta chains was associated with a missense DCLRE1C variant in a later genetic analysis, and the association was replicated in an independent cohort. Broadly in line with IMGT annotations, most TCR beta V segments showed up in productive rearrangements about 87% or about 30% of the time in an earlier analysis of several hundred of the donors. A later genetic analysis reported fewer N-insertions in productive TCRs among donors in an Asian-associated ancestry cluster than the roughly 700-donor mean. The earlier analysis of some 540 of the donors excluded approximately 17 rarely observed V segments, including chromosome 9 orphons, because counts were too low. Assigning TCR associations to individual alleles was difficult when HLA alleles, especially DR and DQ, strongly co-occurred. Roughly uniform sequencing depth across donors was assumed in presence/absence analyses, although this assumption may not hold. According to a later analysis, TCR association rates differed among HLA loci, with DRB1 alleles showing the most associated TCRs and HLA-C alleles showing the fewest. In this cohort, only TCR beta chains were sequenced, and detectable features were limited by the absence of alpha or paired-chain data. Three of the identified cytomegalovirus-associated TCR beta chains were confirmed in vitro to be specific for cytomegalovirus antigens.

Libraries came from the immunoSEQ multiplex PCR assay. A mixture of 60 forward primers for TCR Vbeta segments and 13 reverse primers for TCR Jbeta segments was used in the multiplex PCR. The CDR3 region of rearranged TCR beta genes was amplified from genomic DNA with a multiplex PCR assay. Amplified TCR beta libraries were sequenced as 87-base-pair reads on the Illumina HiSeq System. In the paper's pipeline: A later analysis counted approximately 84 million unique TCR beta chains across the approximately 700 repertoires, and roughly 11 million of these chains were shared by at least two donors. Raw reads were error-corrected and collapsed into unique sequences by a nearest-neighbor algorithm in which closely related sequences were merged to remove PCR and sequencing errors. To assign V, D and J gene segments, CDR3 sequences were aligned to IMGT reference sequences. For a sequence to be retained, a match of at least six nucleotides was required to both a V gene segment and a J gene segment. Rearrangements were classified as productive when the CDR3 lacked stop codons and remained in frame with V and J, and all other rearrangements were classified as non-productive. CDR3 was defined according to IMGT convention as the region running from the second conserved V-encoded cysteine to the conserved J-encoded phenylalanine. The earlier analysis of about 560 of the donors excluded any sequence lacking an unambiguous match to a single V gene segment. In an earlier analysis of several hundred of the donors, V segments were called functional above 56.7% productive rearrangements and were called segregating when the between-donor standard deviation exceeded 5%. A statistical classification framework was built for diagnosing cytomegalovirus status from the catalog of TCR beta chain sequences. In a later analysis, TCR nucleotide sequences were compared against IMGT/GENE-DB human TR gene sequences so that V and J genes could be assigned. Using the TCRdist pipeline, a later analysis assigned CDR3 sequences along with most-parsimonious VDJ recombination scenarios. In a later analysis, each TCR beta chain was defined by its CDR3 amino acid sequence together with its V-gene family, and reads lacking a unique V-gene family were excluded. A later analysis removed 592 highly shared, low-generation-probability nucleotide sequences to deal with suspected cross-contamination and a sequencing artifact. A later analysis calculated a clonal expansion index for each public chain from normalized within-repertoire ranks of inferred template counts. In a later analysis, generation probabilities were computed with a VDJ recombination model fitted to out-of-frame rearrangements, and the resulting probabilities were checked against IGoR. In a later analysis, hypergeometric tests were used to score TCR-TCR, TCR-HLA and TCR-CMV co-occurrence, with a repertoire-size bias correction applied to TCR pairs. False discovery rates were estimated in a later analysis by permuting HLA or CMV assignments 20 times. In a later analysis, co-occurring TCRs were grouped using DBSCAN, and TCRdist sequence similarity was added for clustering within HLA-allele-positive subsets. Repertoires with fewer than 30,000 or more than 120,000 public chains were left out of co-occurrence clustering, as were about five repertoires with anomalous nucleotide sharing. Imported from immuneACCESS, the table was reduced by TCRdb to in-frame sequences with V and J called. These copies leave out some clones; in studies compared against another copy, an unresolved V gene accounts for under half, and the cause of the remainder is not known. That table gives V, J and clone size, and the DNA gave D and trimming. The sample has roughly 90,000 clones on record. The leading ten clones occupy 15% of the sample.

The cohort was made up of several hundred healthy bone marrow donors. At the time of sampling, all cohort members were nominally healthy, though unrecorded immune exposures were likely present. The donor tested CMV seropositive, placing the donor among the 250 to 300 seropositive members of the cohort. A peripheral blood sample was provided by each donor, and peripheral blood mononuclear cells were used for TCR beta sequencing. Genomic DNA was extracted from the blood cell samples with the Qiagen DNeasy Blood Extraction Kit. The sequence joins TRBV7-8 to TRBJ1-2; tentative D gene TRBD1, with 5 bases matching. The specimen was PBMCs. This TCR was sampled from a man between 45 and 60 years old in good health and CMV-seropositive. The encoded CDR3 is CASSLSRQFSYGYTF. The sequenced DNA is TGTGCCAGCAGCTTATCGAGACAGTTTTCCTATGGCTACACCTTC.